What follows are 10 T cell receptor beta chains derived from one specimen sequenced in a study of T cells after yellow fever vaccination (dated 2019 in TCRdb). Receptor libraries were prepared by 5' RACE. Sequenced on an Illumina NovaSeq 6000. Using fastp trimming at Q25 and MiXCR clonotype assembly, TCRdb reanalyzed the public sequencing data and kept in-frame beta chains. Each record represents a unique CDR3 protein, reported with the most common genes and DNA among its rows. This sample gives some 320,000 distinct CDR3 sequences in total; roughly 3.9% of them show up just once. The ten largest clonotypes hold roughly 24% of the sample. Explained via the paper, the treatment or condition label denotes: live attenuated yellow fever vaccine strain. The sample in question was PBMCs, obtained 5 days after the yellow fever booster vaccination. Source of these receptors: a young man who received the YFV17D yellow fever vaccine.

This clonotype was detected a few times. The chain joins TRBV5-1 to TRBJ1-1, with 9 bases lining up with TRBD1. V shed 3 bases and J 3 bases; nucleotides not matched to a gene: 3. Looked up from germline, CDR1 is SGHRS and CDR2 is YFSETQ. This CDR3 contains 14 residues. The CDR3 is CASSSDRGYTEAFF. The CDR3 DNA reads TGCGCCAGCAGCTCGGACAGGGGATACACTGAAGCTTTCTTT.

This chain links TRBV6-2 or TRBV6-3 with TRBJ2-5; 7 nucleotides match TRBD2. J was trimmed by 5 bases and V by 7 bases; bases with no gene match: 13. This CDR3 is built from 15 residues. Germline V gene sequence: CDR1 MNHEY, CDR2 SVGEGT. The CDR3 DNA is TGTGCCAGCAATCCCACGAGGGGAGGGAGGGAGACCCAGTACTTC. This gives the protein CASNPTRGGRETQYF.

The CDR3 bases are TGCAGTGCTAGAGATGGGCCCCAAGAGACCCAGTACTTC. Encoded protein: CSARDGPQETQYF. The V gene is TRBV20-1, the J gene TRBJ2-5; D is ambiguous. The CDR3 extends over 13 amino acids. Between the trimmed V and J ends, which lost 0 bases and 1 base, there was a span of 6 bases. The V gene's germline CDR1 is DFQATT and CDR2 SNEGSKA (reference sequence).

This clonotype was found many times. This chain links TRBV5-6 with TRBJ1-6; D uncertain. This CDR3 is 15 amino acids long. Germline V gene sequence: CDR1 SGHDT, CDR2 YYEEEE. Trimming pared 2 bases from V and 12 bases from J, leaving 18 bases between. CDR3 DNA: TGTGCCAGCAGCTTAGGGTCGGTCGGGAGCCTACCCCTCCACTTT. Translated: CASSLGSVGSLPLHF.

The sample holds many counts of this clonotype. The rearrangement uses TRBV11-1 and TRBJ2-5, with 10 positions matching TRBD2. This CDR3 has 16 amino acids. In germline, CDR1 is SGHAT, CDR2 FQDESV (reference sequence). V shed 5 bases, J shed 1 base, and the junction held 7 bases outside the gene matches. CDR3 loop: CASSDRSSGGQETQYF. As DNA, the CDR3 is TGTGCCAGCAGCGACCGGTCTAGCGGGGGCCAAGAGACCCAGTACTTC.

This clonotype appeared a few times. The chain links TRBV28 to TRBJ1-5; D may be TRBD1 (5 bases). Trimming left V 6 bases short and J 5 bases short, with 8 bases between. CDR3 length: 12 residues. The germline V gene encodes CDR1 MDHEN and CDR2 SYDVKM. The CDR3 protein is CASSLQDQPQHF. In nucleotides, the CDR3 is TGTGCCAGCAGCCTACAGGATCAGCCCCAGCATTTT.

This clonotype showed up many times. The CDR3 nucleotides read TGTGCCAGCAGTTTGGAGAAGTGGGACCCACGGGGCAATCAGCCCCAGCATTTT. This sequence encodes CASSLEKWDPRGNQPQHF. The chain employs TRBV28 and TRBJ1-5; D possibly corresponds to TRBD1 (5 bases). The CDR3 contains 18 residues. The germline gives CDR1 MDHEN, CDR2 SYDVKM. The V gene lost 3 bases and the J gene lost 2 bases, with 20 bases spanning the gap. Full variable domain (missing parts from reference TRBV28 and TRBJ1-5): DVKVTQSSRYLVKRTGEKVFLECVQDMDHENMFWYRQDPGLGLRLIYFSYDVKMKEKGDIPEGYSVSREKKERFSLILESASTNQTSMYLCASSLEKWDPRGNQPQHFGDGTRLSIL.

For the CDR3, the DNA is TGTGCCAGCAGCATATCCTACGCTGAGCAGTACGTC. Translation gives CASSISYAEQYV. The chain couples TRBV5-4 to TRBJ2-7; D is uncertain. Per germline, CDR1 SGHNT and CDR2 YYREEE (reference sequence). V was shortened by 4 bases and J by 7 bases, with 12 bases between the two germline ends. The CDR3 is 12 amino acids.

This clonotype was observed many times. This chain joins TRBV18 and TRBJ1-5; no definite D call. The germline V gene has CDR1 KGHSH and CDR2 LQKENI. Trimming shortened V by 3 bases and J by 5 bases, and 8 bases separated the two germline ends. This CDR3 spans 13 amino acids. CDR3 sequence: CASSPDGDQPQHF. The CDR3 DNA follows: TGTGCCAGCTCACCCGACGGGGATCAGCCCCAGCATTTT.

This clonotype was detected many times. This chain connects TRBV10-1 to TRBJ2-5, with D unclear. Trimming pared 4 bases from V and 4 bases from J, leaving 10 bases between. The CDR3 covers 13 residues. CDR1 WNHNN and CDR2 SYGVQD come from the germline V gene (reference sequence). CDR3 in amino acids: CASSGSRGETQYF. CDR3 bases: TGCGCCAGCAGTGGGAGTAGAGGAGAGACCCAGTACTTC.